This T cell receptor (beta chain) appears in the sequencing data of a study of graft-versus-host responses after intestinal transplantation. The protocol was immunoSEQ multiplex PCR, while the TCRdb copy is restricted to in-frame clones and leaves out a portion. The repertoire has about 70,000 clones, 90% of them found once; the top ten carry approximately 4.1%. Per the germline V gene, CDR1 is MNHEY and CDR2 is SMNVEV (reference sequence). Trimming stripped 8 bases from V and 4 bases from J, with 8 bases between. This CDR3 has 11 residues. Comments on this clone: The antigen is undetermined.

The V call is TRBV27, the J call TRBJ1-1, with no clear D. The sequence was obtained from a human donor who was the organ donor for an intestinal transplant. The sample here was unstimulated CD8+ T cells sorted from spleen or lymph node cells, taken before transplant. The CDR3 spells CASRVGTEAFF. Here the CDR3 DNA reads TGTGCCAGCCGGGTGGGCACTGAAGCTTTCTTT.